This T cell receptor (beta chain) originates from a study of blood T cells in healthy people across ages. Germline loops: CDR1 SGHRS, CDR2 YFSETQ. The V and J ends lost 7 bases and 2 bases, in that order; junction bases with no gene match: 2. CDR3 length equals 14 residues. Findings and caveats of the study: Strong correlation linked observed beta diversity and percent naive T cells.

This clonotype was picked up many times. The antigen is not known. The second PCR ran about 7 to 12 cycles with a sample-barcoded 5' primer and J-beta primers. Unique molecular identifiers of 12 random nucleotides labeled each cDNA. A single record per CDR3 protein comes from TCRdb applying MiXCR to the 5' RACE reads. This sample carries under 800,000 distinct CDR3 sequences, roughly 43% of them seen once, and the ten largest clones take less than 25%. The rearrangement links TRBV5-1 to TRBJ2-1, with 11 bases fitting TRBD2. Material: blood. The receptor comes from a woman aged 55-70 years in good health. The CDR3 here is CASGTSGPYNEQFF. DNA of the CDR3: TGCGCCAGCGGGACTAGCGGCCCCTACAATGAGCAGTTCTTC.